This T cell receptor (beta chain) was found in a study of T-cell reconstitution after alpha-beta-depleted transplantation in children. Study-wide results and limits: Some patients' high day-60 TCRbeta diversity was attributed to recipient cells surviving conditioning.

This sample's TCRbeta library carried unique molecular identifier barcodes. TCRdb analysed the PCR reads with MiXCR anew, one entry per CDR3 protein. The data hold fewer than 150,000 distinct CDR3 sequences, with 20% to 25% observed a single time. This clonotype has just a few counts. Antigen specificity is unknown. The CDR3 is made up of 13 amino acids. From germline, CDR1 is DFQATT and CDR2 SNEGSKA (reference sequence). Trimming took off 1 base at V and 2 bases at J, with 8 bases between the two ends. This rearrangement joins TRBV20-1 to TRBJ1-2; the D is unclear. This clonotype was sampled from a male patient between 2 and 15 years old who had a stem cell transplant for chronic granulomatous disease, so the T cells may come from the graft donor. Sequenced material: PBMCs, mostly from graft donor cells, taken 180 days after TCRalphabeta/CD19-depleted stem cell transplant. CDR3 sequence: CSARAGENYGYTF. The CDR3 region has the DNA TGCAGTGCTAGAGCCGGAGAAAACTATGGCTACACCTTC.